This passage covers 9 T cell receptor beta chains from one sample sequenced in a study of T cell responses to AZD1222 COVID-19 vaccine. Repertoires were generated with immunoSEQ multiplex PCR, while TCRdb's copy carries only in-frame clones and drops some. This table has about 110,000 clones, approximately 88% appearing once. The source was peripheral blood, collected on day 0 of MenACWY control vaccination. Source of these receptors: an adult in good health.

This chain joins TRBV30 and TRBJ1-2; D is uncertain. Trimming cost V 7 bases and J 3 bases, with 15 bases left between them. This CDR3 is built from 13 residues. Germline V CDR1 and CDR2: GTSNPN, SVGIG (reference sequence). The CDR3 here is CASNSGVDYGYTF. In nucleotides, the CDR3 is TGTGCCTCTAATTCCGGAGTTGACTATGGCTACACCTTC.

This chain links TRBV7-9 with TRBJ1-2; D might be TRBD1 (5 bases). V was clipped by 5 bases and J by 4 bases, with 14 bases between them. The length of the CDR3 is 14 residues. The V gene's germline CDR1 is SEHNR and CDR2 FQNEAQ (reference sequence). The CDR3 DNA reads as TGTGCCAGCAGCCCGGACACAGAGACCTATGGCTACACCTTC. Translating it yields CASSPDTETYGYTF.

This clone was recorded a few times. V gene TRBV27 combines with J gene TRBJ2-4, with TRBD2 identical over 12 bases. With V trimmed by 5 bases and J by 2 bases, 13 bases remained unmatched. Germline V gene data show CDR1 as MNHEY and CDR2 as SMNVEV (reference sequence). The CDR3 length is 19 residues. This chain's CDR3 is CASSPSGRAGSGSKNIQYF. CDR3 bases: TGTGCCAGCAGTCCTAGCGGGAGGGCCGGCTCCGGGTCCAAAAACATTCAGTACTTC.

This clone was found once. The chain recombines TRBV7-9 with TRBJ2-5; TRBD1 might be the D (8 bases). The CDR3 covers 17 residues. Germline assignment: CDR1 SEHNR and CDR2 FQNEAQ (reference sequence). Trimming left V 4 bases short and J 9 bases short, with 27 bases between. CDR3 sequence: CASSSAQGGFVQGAQYF. The CDR3 region has the DNA TGTGCCAGCAGCTCCGCACAGGGGGGGTTCGTCCAAGGGGCCCAGTACTTC.

This chain links TRBV4-3 with TRBJ1-6, with a tentative D call TRBD1 (6 bases). Trimming shortened V by 4 bases and J by 11 bases, and 15 bases separated the two germline ends. The CDR3 contains 14 residues. CDR1 is LGHNA and CDR2 is YSLEER in the germline V gene. CDR3 sequence: CASSRDRLLAPLHF. The CDR3 DNA reads TGCGCCAGCAGCCGAGACAGGTTGTTGGCACCCCTCCACTTT.

The chain uses TRBV7-8 and TRBJ1-5; D not resolved. CDR3 length equals 15 residues. V was trimmed by 3 bases and J by 3 bases, leaving 12 bases between them. Per germline, CDR1 SGHVS and CDR2 FQNEAQ. The CDR3 DNA reads as TGTGCCAGCAGCTTTGACGACGGAAACAATCAGCCCCAGCATTTT. Translated: CASSFDDGNNQPQHF.

This clone was recorded once. The chain links TRBV5-8 to TRBJ1-5; D not certain. The CDR3 is 12 residues long. With 2 bases removed from V and 4 bases from J, the gap between germline ends came to 4 bases. Per the germline V gene, CDR1 is SGHTS and CDR2 is YDEGEE. As DNA, the CDR3 is TGTGCCAGCAGCTTAAGGAATCAGCCCCAGCATTTT. Its translation is CASSLRNQPQHF. Full variable domain (rest looked up from reference TRBV5-8 and TRBJ1-5): EAGVTQSPTHLIKTRGQQATLRCSPISGHTSVYWYQQALGLGLQFLLWYDEGEERNRGNFPPRFSGRQFPNYSSELNVNALELEDSALYLCASSLRNQPQHFGDGTRLSIL.

This CDR3 is CARSGGTSGFSYEQYF. For the CDR3, the DNA is TGTGCCAGAAGCGGAGGGACTAGCGGGTTTTCCTACGAGCAGTACTTC. This chain connects TRBV7-5 to TRBJ2-7; TRBD2, the D gene given by the table, was not confirmed from the DNA. TRBV7-5 is a pseudogene locus. The CDR3 runs 16 residues.

V is TRBV5-1 and J is TRBJ1-6; no clear D gene. Germline loops: CDR1 SGHRS, CDR2 YFSETQ. CDR3 length: 18 residues. Trimming cost V 3 bases and J 6 bases, with 22 bases left between them. The CDR3 DNA follows: TGCGCCAGCAGCTACCTAGTGGCCCGCCGGAGCGGTAATTCACCCCTCCACTTT. It codes for CASSYLVARRSGNSPLHF.